The 10 T cell receptor beta chains listed next were all sequenced from one sample in a study of OX40 agonist ivuxolimab in advanced cancers. TCRdb's table, derived via immunoSEQ multiplex PCR, lists solely in-frame clones and lacks some. This sample has tens of thousands of clones; approximately 90% occur once, and the top ten carry 9% to 15%. The sequences come from CD4+ or CD8+ T cells sorted from blood, collected in a trial of the OX40 agonist ivuxolimab. The receptors stem from an adult with an advanced solid tumor such as melanoma, head and neck, liver or kidney cancer.

The V call is TRBV19, the J call TRBJ2-3, with TRBD2 matching 12 bases. V was clipped by 3 bases and J by 3 bases; unmatched bases: 1. This CDR3 has 15 residues. CDR1 is LNHDA and CDR2 is SQIVND in the germline V gene (reference sequence). In DNA, the CDR3 is TGTGCCAGTAGTATTCTAGCGGGAGGGACAGATACGCAGTATTTT. This sequence encodes CASSILAGGTDTQYF.

J is TRBJ2-7 and V is TRBV5-1; tentative D call: TRBD2 (5 bases). Germline V gene data show CDR1 as SGHRS and CDR2 as YFSETQ. The germline V and J ends were trimmed by 5 bases and 4 bases, with 10 bases remaining between them. CDR3 length: 12 amino acids. The DNA for the CDR3 is TGCGCCAGCAGAGTTAGCGATTACGAGCAGTACTTC. This gives the protein CASRVSDYEQYF.

This clone was detected only once. The chain uses TRBV9 and TRBJ2-1; 11 bases line up with TRBD2. The germline V gene has CDR1 SGDLS and CDR2 YYNGEE. The CDR3 sequence is 16 residues long. The V segment lost 4 bases and the J segment 6 bases; nucleotides outside the gene matches: 9. In DNA form, the CDR3 reads TGTGCCAGCAGCCCTGGGGGCGGGACTAGCGGCAATGAGCAGTTCTTC. Its translation is CASSPGGGTSGNEQFF.

The V gene is TRBV6-6, the J gene TRBJ2-1; 13 bases agree with TRBD2. This CDR3 has 16 residues. Trimming took 7 bases from V and 7 from J; bases not matched to a gene: 10. In germline, CDR1 is MNHNY, CDR2 SVGAGI (reference sequence). The CDR3 loop reads CASNLGGLAGTNEQFF. The CDR3 DNA reads TGTGCCAGCAACCTAGGGGGACTAGCGGGAACTAATGAGCAGTTCTTC.

The chain combines TRBV30 with TRBJ2-7; the match to TRBD2 covers 7 bases. This CDR3 region has 13 residues. From germline, CDR1 is GTSNPN and CDR2 SVGIG (reference sequence). With 0 bases clipped from V and 7 bases from J, the junction kept 6 bases outside the gene matches. CDR3 coding DNA: TGTGCCTGGAGTGTATCAAGCGGGAAAGAGCAGTACTTC. It is translated as CAWSVSSGKEQYF.

Only one count was recorded for this clone. CDR3 protein: CAWSSGVEQFF. CDR3 nucleotides: TGTGCCTGGAGCTCAGGAGTGGAGCAGTTCTTC. This chain links TRBV30 with TRBJ2-1, with D unresolved. Germline V lookup: CDR1 GTSNPN, CDR2 SVGIG (reference sequence). CDR3 length equals 11 residues. V shed 3 bases and J shed 10 bases, with 10 bases lying between them.

The rearrangement links TRBV28 to TRBJ1-1; a possible D gene is TRBD1 (5 bases). The CDR3 spans 15 residues. V was shortened by 5 bases and J by 1 base, with 14 bases between the two germline ends. Germline CDR1 is MDHEN and CDR2 is SYDVKM. The CDR3 sequence is CASSITRGRNTEAFF. CDR3 nucleotide sequence: TGTGCCAGCAGTATAACAAGGGGTCGGAACACTGAAGCTTTCTTT.

In DNA, the CDR3 is TGTGCCAGCAGCTTGGCCGTGGCAACCGGGGAGCTGTTTTTT. It yields the protein CASSLAVATGELFF. The V call is TRBV5-4, the J call TRBJ2-2; D remains ambiguous. Germline CDR1 is SGHNT and CDR2 is YYREEE (reference sequence). This CDR3 contains 14 residues. Between the trimmed V and J ends, which lost 0 bases and 5 bases, there was a span of 8 bases. Combining the CDR3 with reference TRBV5-4 and TRBJ2-2 gives the whole variable domain ETGVTQSPTHLIKTRGQQVTLRCSSQSGHNTVSWYQQALGQGPQFIFQYYREEENGRGNFPPRFSGLQFPNYSSELNVNALELDDSALYLCASSLAVATGELFFGEGSRLTVL.

The chain recombines TRBV11-2 with TRBJ2-1; 7 nucleotides match TRBD2. The CDR3 is 19 residues long. V lost 5 bases and J lost 0; bases outside the gene matches: 16. Germline CDR1 SGHAT, CDR2 FQNNGV. Written as DNA, the CDR3 is TGTGCCAGCAGCCCCAGGTACCGGGACTACCTACGCTCCTACAATGAGCAGTTCTTC. This translates into CASSPRYRDYLRSYNEQFF.

The gene calls are TRBV28 and TRBJ2-2; D gene unclear. The V gene's germline CDR1 is MDHEN and CDR2 SYDVKM. The length of the CDR3 is 16 residues. With 3 bases removed from V and 0 bases from J, the gap between germline ends came to 11 bases. The CDR3 reads CASSLEGNANTGELFF. Here the CDR3 DNA reads TGTGCCAGCAGTTTGGAAGGGAACGCGAACACCGGGGAGCTGTTTTTT. Based on the CDR3 plus reference TRBV28 and TRBJ2-2, the full variable domain is DVKVTQSSRYLVKRTGEKVFLECVQDMDHENMFWYRQDPGLGLRLIYFSYDVKMKEKGDIPEGYSVSREKKERFSLILESASTNQTSMYLCASSLEGNANTGELFFGEGSRLTVL.